The 14 T cell receptor beta chains below all came from one sample that was sequenced in a study of identifying expanded T cells in peripheral blood. Here immunoSEQ multiplex PCR was the method, and the copy in TCRdb shows in-frame clones only, minus some. The sample lists approximately 58,000 clones, around four fifths occurring once. Sequenced: blood. These receptors were collected from a person aged 18 to 70 in good health.

The CDR3 DNA reads as TGCGCCAGCAGTGAGTCGAGTAGCGGGGGAAAGCAGTTCTTC. This translates into CASSESSSGGKQFF. The V and J genes are TRBV10-2 and TRBJ2-1; 9 bases agree with TRBD2. The V and J ends lost 0 bases and 11 bases, in that order; junction bases with no gene match: 5. Germline CDR1 is WSHSY and CDR2 is SAAADI. CDR3 length: 14 amino acids.

The genes are TRBV19 and TRBJ2-2; D is unclear. The CDR3 has 12 amino acids. V shed 11 bases and J shed 7 bases, with 14 bases lying between them. Germline V CDR1 and CDR2: LNHDA, SQIVND (reference sequence). CDR3 DNA sequence: TGTGCCTCGTCCATACCGGACGGGGAGCTGTTTTTT. This translates into CASSIPDGELFF.

The chain combines TRBV5-1 with TRBJ2-3, with 10 bases fitting TRBD2. The CDR3 runs 16 residues. CDR1 is SGHRS and CDR2 is YFSETQ in the germline V gene. V gave up 2 bases and J gave up 1 base; unmatched junction bases: 4. Here the CDR3 reads CASSLAGGPGTDTQYF. Written as DNA, the CDR3 is TGCGCCAGCAGCTTAGCGGGGGGGCCCGGCACAGATACGCAGTATTTT.

J is TRBJ1-3 and V is TRBV5-1; D ambiguous. The CDR3 covers 14 residues. Trimming cost V 7 bases and J 2 bases, with 13 bases left between them. Germline lookup yields CDR1 SGHRS and CDR2 YFSETQ. The CDR3: CASAPGETGNTIYF. The DNA of the CDR3 is TGCGCCAGCGCCCCGGGTGAAACTGGAAACACCATATATTTT.

The genes are TRBV28 and TRBJ1-5; D might be TRBD1 (6 bases). From germline, CDR1 is MDHEN and CDR2 SYDVKM. The CDR3 consists of 16 residues. The V end lost 6 bases, the J end lost 2 bases, and 17 bases lay between the germline ends. The CDR3 bases are TGTGCCAGCAGGGCGGGGGTTAGACAGGGCAATCAGCCCCAGCATTTT. This sequence encodes CASRAGVRQGNQPQHF.

The V call is TRBV2, the J call TRBJ1-6; 7 nucleotides match TRBD1. The J segment lost 0 bases and the V segment lost 7 bases, leaving 9 bases of the junction unmatched. The CDR3 contains 17 residues. Germline values: CDR1 SNHLY, CDR2 FYNNEI. The CDR3 DNA reads TGTGCCAGCAAATCCGGGACAGAGAGCTCCTATAATTCACCCCTCCACTTT. Translating gives CASKSGTESSYNSPLHF.

The J gene is TRBJ2-3, the V gene TRBV5-1; D is unclear. This CDR3 contains 14 residues. CDR1 SGHRS and CDR2 YFSETQ come from the germline V gene. V was cut by 2 bases and J by 4 bases, with 11 bases left in between. The CDR3 DNA reads as TGCGCCAGCAGCTTTCGAGAGATCCCAGATACGCAGTATTTT. Protein product: CASSFREIPDTQYF.

V is TRBV7-2 and J is TRBJ2-1; TRBD2 matches at 10 bases. The CDR3 is made up of 14 amino acids. Germline values: CDR1 SGHTA, CDR2 FQGNSA. V shed 0 bases and J 9 bases; nucleotides not matched to a gene: 2. The CDR3 DNA follows: TGTGCCAGCAGCTTAGCGTGGACTAGCGGTGAGCAGTTCTTC. This translates into CASSLAWTSGEQFF.

The chain joins TRBV2 to TRBJ2-5; possibly TRBD1 for D (6 bases). This CDR3 is built from 14 residues. Trimming removed 6 bases at V and 4 bases at J, with 15 bases between. Germline V CDR1 and CDR2: SNHLY, FYNNEI. The CDR3 DNA follows: TGTGCCAGCAGCGACAAAACAGGGTCAGAGACCCAGTACTTC. As protein: CASSDKTGSETQYF.

The chain links TRBV5-1 to TRBJ2-2; 7 nucleotides line up with TRBD2. Germline assignment: CDR1 SGHRS and CDR2 YFSETQ. J was trimmed by 4 bases and V by 1 base; bases with no gene match: 13. The CDR3 consists of 18 residues. The CDR3 sequence: CASSLFDPLAASTGELFF. CDR3 bases: TGCGCCAGCAGCTTGTTCGATCCGCTAGCGGCAAGCACCGGGGAGCTGTTTTTT.

The chain links TRBV19 to TRBJ2-7; possible D gene TRBD2, 5 bases. Germline-derived CDR1 and CDR2 are LNHDA and SQIVND (reference sequence). The V gene lost 5 bases and the J gene lost 2 bases, with 13 bases spanning the gap. This CDR3 has 14 amino acids. In nucleotides, the CDR3 is TGTGCCAGTAGTTCCCGGGGTCCCGCCTACGAGCAGTACTTC. Its translation is CASSSRGPAYEQYF.

CDR3 loop: CASSRDSYSGNTIYF. The CDR3 DNA is TGTGCCAGCAGCCGGGACAGTTACTCTGGAAACACCATATATTTT. The chain recombines TRBV11-3 with TRBJ1-3; 7 nucleotides agree with TRBD1. The V and J ends lost 5 bases and 0 bases, in that order; junction bases with no gene match: 4. Germline V gene sequence: CDR1 SGHNT, CDR2 YENEEA. The CDR3 sequence is 15 residues long.

V and J are TRBV2 and TRBJ2-6, with 9 bases matching TRBD2. The CDR3 consists of 17 residues. Germline loops: CDR1 SNHLY, CDR2 FYNNEI. With V trimmed by 3 bases and J by 0 bases, 3 bases remained unmatched. DNA for the CDR3: TGTGCCAGCAGTGAGACTAGCGGTAACTCTGGGGCCAACGTCCTGACTTTC. It encodes CASSETSGNSGANVLTF.

The rearrangement joins TRBV28 to TRBJ2-7; 7 nucleotides align to TRBD2. Germline trimming cut 5 bases from V and 1 base from J; bases unmatched to any gene: 11. Germline CDR1 is MDHEN and CDR2 is SYDVKM. The length of the CDR3 is 16 residues. The chain's CDR3 is CASSHTGPGGSYEQYF. The CDR3 nucleotides are TGTGCCAGCAGTCATACGGGACCCGGGGGGTCCTACGAGCAGTACTTC.